This T cell receptor beta chain was sequenced in a study of blood T cells in healthy people across ages. Sample-barcoded 5' priming and a J-beta primer mix drove a second PCR of 7 to 11 cycles. Via MiXCR, TCRdb re-called the 5' RACE reads, giving one row per CDR3 protein. The data hold around 1,500,000 distinct CDR3 sequences, with about 43% observed a single time. The CDR3 spans 15 residues. V lost 5 bases to trimming and J lost 4 bases, with 17 bases between them. V usage is TRBV12-3 or TRBV12-4 and J usage is TRBJ1-2; D might be TRBD1 (5 bases). The sequenced material came from blood. This TCR came from a woman in her late teens or twenties in good health. The CDR3 spells CASSPPGRTLYGYTF. CDR3 DNA sequence: TGTGCCAGCAGTCCCCCGGGACGGACTCTCTATGGCTACACCTTC.